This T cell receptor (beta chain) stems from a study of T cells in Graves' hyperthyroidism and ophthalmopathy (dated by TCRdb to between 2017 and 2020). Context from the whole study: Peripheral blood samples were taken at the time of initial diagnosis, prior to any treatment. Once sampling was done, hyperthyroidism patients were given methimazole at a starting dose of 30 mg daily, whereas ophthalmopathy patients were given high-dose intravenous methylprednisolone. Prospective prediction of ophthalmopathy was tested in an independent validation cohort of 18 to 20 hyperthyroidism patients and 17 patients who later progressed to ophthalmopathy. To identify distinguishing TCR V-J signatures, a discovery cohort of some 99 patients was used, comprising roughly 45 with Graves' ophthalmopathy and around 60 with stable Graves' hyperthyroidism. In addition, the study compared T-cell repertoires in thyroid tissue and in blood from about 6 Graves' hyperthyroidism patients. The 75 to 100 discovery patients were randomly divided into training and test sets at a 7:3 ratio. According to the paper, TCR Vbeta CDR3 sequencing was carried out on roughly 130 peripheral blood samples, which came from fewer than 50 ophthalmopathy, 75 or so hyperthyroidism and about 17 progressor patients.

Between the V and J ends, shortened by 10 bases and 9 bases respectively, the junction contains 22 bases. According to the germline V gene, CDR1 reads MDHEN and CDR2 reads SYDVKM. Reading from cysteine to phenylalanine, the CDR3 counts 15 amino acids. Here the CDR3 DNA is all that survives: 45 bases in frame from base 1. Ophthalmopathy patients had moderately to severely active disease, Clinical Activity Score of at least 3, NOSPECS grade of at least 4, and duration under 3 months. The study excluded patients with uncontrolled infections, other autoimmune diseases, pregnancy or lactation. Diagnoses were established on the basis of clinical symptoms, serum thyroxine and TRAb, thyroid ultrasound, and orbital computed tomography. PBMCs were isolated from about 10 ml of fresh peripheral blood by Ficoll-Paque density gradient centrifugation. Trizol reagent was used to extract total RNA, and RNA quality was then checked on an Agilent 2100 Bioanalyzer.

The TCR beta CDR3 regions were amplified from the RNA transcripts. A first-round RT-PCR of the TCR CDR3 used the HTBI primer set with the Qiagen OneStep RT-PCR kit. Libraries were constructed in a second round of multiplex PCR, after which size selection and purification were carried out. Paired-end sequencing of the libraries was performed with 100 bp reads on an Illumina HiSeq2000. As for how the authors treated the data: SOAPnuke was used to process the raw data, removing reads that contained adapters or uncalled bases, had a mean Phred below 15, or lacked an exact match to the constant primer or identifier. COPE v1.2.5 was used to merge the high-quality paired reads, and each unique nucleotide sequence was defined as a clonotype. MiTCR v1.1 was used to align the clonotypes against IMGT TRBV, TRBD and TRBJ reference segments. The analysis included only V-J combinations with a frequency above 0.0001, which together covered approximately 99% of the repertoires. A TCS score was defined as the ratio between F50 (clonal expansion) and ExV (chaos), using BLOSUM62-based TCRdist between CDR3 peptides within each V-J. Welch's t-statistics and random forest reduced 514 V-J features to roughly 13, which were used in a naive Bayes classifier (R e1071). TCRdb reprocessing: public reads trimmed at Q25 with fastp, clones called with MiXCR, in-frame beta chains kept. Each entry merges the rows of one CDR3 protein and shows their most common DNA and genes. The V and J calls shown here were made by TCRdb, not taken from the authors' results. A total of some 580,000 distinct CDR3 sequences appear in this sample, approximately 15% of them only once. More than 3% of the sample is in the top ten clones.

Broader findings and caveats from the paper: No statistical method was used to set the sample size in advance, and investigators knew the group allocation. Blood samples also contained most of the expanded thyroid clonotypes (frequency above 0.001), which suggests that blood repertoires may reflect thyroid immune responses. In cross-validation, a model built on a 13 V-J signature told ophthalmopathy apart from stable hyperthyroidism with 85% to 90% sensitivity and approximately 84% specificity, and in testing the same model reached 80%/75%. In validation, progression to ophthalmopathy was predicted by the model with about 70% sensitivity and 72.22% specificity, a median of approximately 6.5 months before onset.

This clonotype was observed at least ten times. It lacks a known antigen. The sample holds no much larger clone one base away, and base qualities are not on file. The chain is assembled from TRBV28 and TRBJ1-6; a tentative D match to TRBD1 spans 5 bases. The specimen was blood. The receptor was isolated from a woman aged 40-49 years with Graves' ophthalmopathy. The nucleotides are TGTGCCACGTCCACGGGGGGTCAGCGGGGTTCACCCCTCCACTTT. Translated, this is CATSTGGQRGSPLHF.